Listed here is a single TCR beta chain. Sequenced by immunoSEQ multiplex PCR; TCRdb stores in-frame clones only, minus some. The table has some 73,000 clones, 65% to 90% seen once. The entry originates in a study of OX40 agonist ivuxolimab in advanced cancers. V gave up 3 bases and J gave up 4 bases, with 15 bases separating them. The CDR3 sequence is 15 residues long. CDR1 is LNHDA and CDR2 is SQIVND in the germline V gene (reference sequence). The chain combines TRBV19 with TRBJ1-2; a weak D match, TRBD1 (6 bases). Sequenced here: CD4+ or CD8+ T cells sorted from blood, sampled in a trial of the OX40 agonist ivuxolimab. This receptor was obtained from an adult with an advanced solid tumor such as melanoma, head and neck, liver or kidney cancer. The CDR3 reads CASSMMWDTLYGYTF. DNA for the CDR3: TGTGCCAGTAGTATGATGTGGGACACGCTCTATGGCTACACCTTC.